The 6 T cell receptor beta chains listed next were all sequenced from one sample in a study of response to subunit inactivated influenza vaccine. In TCRdb, the RT-PCR reads were re-called with MiXCR into one record per CDR3 protein. Among 500,000 to 600,000 distinct CDR3 sequences listed, over 10% were seen once. Sequences were derived from PBMCs from blood, sampled 45 days after vaccination. Receptor source: a man in his fifties or sixties who received an inactivated influenza vaccine.

This clonotype was seen only a few times. This rearrangement joins TRBV20-1 to TRBJ2-2, with unresolved D. Germline V gene sequence: CDR1 DFQATT, CDR2 SNEGSKA (reference sequence). V was pared by 1 base and J by 0 bases, with 3 bases between. This CDR3 has 13 amino acids. In nucleotides, the CDR3 is TGCAGTGCTAGAGGGACGAACACCGGGGAGCTGTTTTTT. It translates to CSARGTNTGELFF.

V is TRBV20-1 and J is TRBJ2-1, with 10 bases lining up with TRBD2. CDR1 DFQATT and CDR2 SNEGSKA come from the germline V gene (reference sequence). V dropped 0 bases and J dropped 5; count of bases not matched to a gene: 1. The CDR3 totals 14 residues. CDR3 bases: TGCAGTGCTAGAGATGGACTAGCGGACAATGAGCAGTTCTTC. As protein: CSARDGLADNEQFF.

This clonotype was detected a few times. The chain recombines TRBV6-5 with TRBJ1-4; TRBD1 aligns across 9 bases. The germline gives CDR1 MNHEY, CDR2 SVGAGI. CDR3 size: 15 residues. The trim removed 4 bases at V and 7 bases at J, leaving 7 bases unmatched. The CDR3 DNA follows: TGTGCCAGCAGTTCGACAGGGGGATTGGCTGAAAAACTGTTTTTT. Its protein is CASSSTGGLAEKLFF.

This sequence joins TRBV9 and TRBJ2-1; 7 positions match TRBD2. The CDR3 sequence is 15 residues long. V was clipped by 1 base and J by 8 bases; unmatched bases: 9. Germline-derived CDR1 and CDR2 are SGDLS and YYNGEE. CDR3 loop: CASSVRGGSGDEQFF. DNA of the CDR3: TGTGCCAGCAGCGTACGGGGCGGGAGCGGGGATGAGCAGTTCTTC.

J is TRBJ2-3 and V is TRBV5-1, with TRBD2 matching over 8 bases. The CDR3 runs to 15 residues. CDR1 and CDR2 from the germline V gene are SGHRS and YFSETQ. V trimming: 5 bases; J trimming: 4 bases; junction bases outside the gene matches: 9. CDR3 loop: CASRPGLALADTQYF. CDR3 DNA: TGCGCCAGCAGACCAGGACTAGCCCTCGCAGATACGCAGTATTTT.

This clonotype was counted ten times or more. The chain is built from TRBV20-1 and TRBJ1-3; perhaps TRBD1 as D (5 bases). Trimming cost V 5 bases and J 4 bases, with 15 bases left between them. The length of the CDR3 is 14 residues. From germline, CDR1 is DFQATT and CDR2 SNEGSKA (reference sequence). The CDR3 is CSALLTALGNTIYF. In DNA form, the CDR3 reads TGCAGTGCTCTCCTGACAGCCCTAGGAAACACCATATATTTT.